This record covers a single TCR beta chain. No cognate antigen has been identified for it. The input lacks base qualities; no much larger clone sits a single base away. The immunoSEQ Assay, a bias-controlled multiplex PCR, was used to amplify TCRbeta CDR3 regions from genomic DNA. The published analysis was carried out like this. Nucleated cell counts per sample were estimated from amplification of reference gene primers within the assay. Sequence reads were collapsed and filtered to measure the absolute abundance of every unique TCRbeta CDR3 rearrangement. For each sample, productive Simpson clonality was calculated by taking the square root of Simpson's diversity index across productive rearrangements. In TCRdb, the immuneACCESS table is reduced to in-frame sequences with V and J assigned. These tables do not hold every clone; where another copy was compared, an unresolved V gene accounts for under half, and the others remain unexplained. V, J and clone size were drawn from that table, and D and trimming were deduced from the DNA. This sample gives under 250,000 clones in total; 80% to 90% of them show up just once. About 3.3% of the sample belongs to the ten largest clones.

Enrolling through a virtual design, the prospective study's participants ranged in age from roughly 18 to 95 years and lived across some 23 United States geographic areas. Cohort assignment in the prospective study relied on participant-reported clinical history from a screening survey and a study questionnaire. In the prospective study, whole blood, serum and a nasopharyngeal or oropharyngeal swab were collected from each participant by mobile phlebotomists. Over a roughly 2-month period, participants in the prospective study had the option of providing additional blood draws and questionnaires. Before DNA extraction, prospective study blood samples were shipped either frozen or at room temperature. Spanning cysteine to phenylalanine, the CDR3 consists of 15 amino acids. The read is trimmed to its CDR3 DNA, 45 bases read in frame from base 1. CDR1 and CDR2 are read off the germline V gene (reference sequence) as WNHNN and SYGVQD. V gives up 0 bases and J gives up 8 bases, and the segment between their germline ends measures 14 bases.

These data originate in a study of blood T cell repertoires in COVID-19 (dated by TCRdb to 2018 to 2021). Regarding the complete study: Samples covering the acute and convalescent phases of COVID-19 were provided by collaborators in the United States, Italy and Spain. The prospective study material was composed of cDNA or gDNA derived from T cells, B-cell-depleted T cells, or PBMCs. Subjects who had been exposed to COVID-19, were actively infected with it, or had recovered from it provided the deeply sampled blood TCRbeta repertoires that made up the dataset. The repertoires were made available in a free public database intended to serve as a resource for research on the immune response to SARS-CoV-2. Samples were obtained from the ongoing ImmuneRACE study (first 160 participants) and from some 1,300 subjects provided by 6 global collaborators. Sample metadata almost always included a de-identified subject ID, COVID-19 status, age in years and sex. HLA class I and class II types, where available, came from metadata supplied by the sample provider rather than from assay-based typing.

Study-wide conclusions, independent of this receptor: Clinical and demographic metadata were provided uncurated, with the amount varying by source and participant.

The receptor was derived from a woman under 30 in a cohort exposed to, infected with or recovered from COVID-19 (not recorded which). The sequence links TRBV10-1 to TRBJ2-1; the D gene is perhaps TRBD1, on 6 matching bases. The sequenced sample consisted of PBMCs or T cells enriched from blood (not recorded which). The DNA is TGCGCCAGCAGTGAGTCGACAGGCCTGGGGCATGAGCAGTTCTTC. This yields the protein CASSESTGLGHEQFF.